The 5 T cell receptor beta chains presented below share a single source sample, sequenced in a study of control samples from healthy donors and cancer patients. Profiled with immunoSEQ multiplex PCR; TCRdb holds only in-frame clones, not every one. The sample has about 100,000 clones, approximately 90% seen once. The source material was blood. These TCRs come from a man aged 30 to 39 in good health.

The genes are TRBV30 and TRBJ2-1; D is unclear. Looked up from germline, CDR1 is GTSNPN and CDR2 is SVGIG (reference sequence). CDR3 length: 13 amino acids. The V gene lost 2 bases and the J gene lost 3 bases, with 8 bases spanning the gap. CDR3 residues: CAWSMSFYNEQFF. Here the CDR3 DNA reads TGTGCCTGGAGTATGAGCTTCTACAATGAGCAGTTCTTC.

Concerning this clone: The same CDR3 can be traced to other DNA sequences in this sample. V usage is TRBV4-1 and J usage is TRBJ1-2; 11 nucleotides align to TRBD1. This CDR3 is built from 18 residues. The ends lost 0 bases at V and 7 bases at J; junction bases unmatched: 13. The germline V gene has CDR1 MGHRA and CDR2 YSYEKL. CDR3 sequence reads: CASSQDPGQGVIGGGYTF. In DNA, the CDR3 is TGCGCCAGCAGCCAAGATCCGGGACAGGGGGTTATCGGGGGTGGCTACACCTTC.

CDR3 in amino acids: CASSQEQGPHDQPQHF. DNA of the CDR3: TGCGCCAGCAGCCAAGAACAGGGGCCTCATGATCAGCCCCAGCATTTT. The rearrangement uses TRBV4-1 and TRBJ1-5; 7 bases line up with TRBD1. This CDR3 spans 16 amino acids. The germline V gene has CDR1 MGHRA and CDR2 YSYEKL. Trimming took 0 bases from V and 5 from J; bases not matched to a gene: 7.

The V and J genes are TRBV5-6 and TRBJ1-1; D is unclear. CDR3 length: 15 amino acids. V was pared by 6 bases and J by 1 base, with 16 bases between. Germline values: CDR1 SGHDT, CDR2 YYEEEE. For the CDR3, the DNA is TGTGCCAGCAACCGACGTAGGACGGGGAACACTGAAGCTTTCTTT. This gives the protein CASNRRRTGNTEAFF.

The chain uses TRBV6-5 and TRBJ1-2; D is possibly TRBD1 (5 bases). Germline V gene sequence: CDR1 MNHEY, CDR2 SVGAGI. V shed 7 bases and J shed 1 base, with 13 bases lying between them. The CDR3 totals 14 residues. The CDR3 DNA follows: TGTGCCAGCAAAAAACGGACAAGTAACTATGGCTACACCTTC. Protein sequence: CASKKRTSNYGYTF.